This TCR beta chain originates from a study of blood T cell repertoires in COVID-19. Overall study context: Acute and convalescent COVID-19 samples came from the United States, Italy and Spain. Nucleic acid was either cDNA or gDNA, and it came from T cells, B-cell-depleted T cells, or PBMCs.

Only one count was recorded for this clone. Authors' data handling: Cell counts per sample came from amplifying reference gene primers. The data were produced by immunoSEQ multiplex PCR, yet TCRdb's version contains in-frame clones alone and is incomplete. D and trimming were read from the DNA, whereas the V and J calls and clone size are those reported in that table. The sample records about 130,000 clones, around nine tenths being singletons. The CDR3 is made up of 17 amino acids. Trimming removed 0 bases from V and 4 bases from J; junction bases left unmatched: 5. Germline values: CDR1 MGHRA, CDR2 YSYEKL.

The material sequenced was peripheral blood. The receptor was derived from a woman at least 80 years old with acute or convalescent COVID-19. The genes are TRBV4-1 and TRBJ2-3, with 12 bases aligning to TRBD2. The CDR3 is CASSQEATSGGSDTQYF. As DNA, the CDR3 is TGCGCCAGCAGCCAAGAGGCCACTAGCGGGGGGTCAGATACGCAGTATTTT.